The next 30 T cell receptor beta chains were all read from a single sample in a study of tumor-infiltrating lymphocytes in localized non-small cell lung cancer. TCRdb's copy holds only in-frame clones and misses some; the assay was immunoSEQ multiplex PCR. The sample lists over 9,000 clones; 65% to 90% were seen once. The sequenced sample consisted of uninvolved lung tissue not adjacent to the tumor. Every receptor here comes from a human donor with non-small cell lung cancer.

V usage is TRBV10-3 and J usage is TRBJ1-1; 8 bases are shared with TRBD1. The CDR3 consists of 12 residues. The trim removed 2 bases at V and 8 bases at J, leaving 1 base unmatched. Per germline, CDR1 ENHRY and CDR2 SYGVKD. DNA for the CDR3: TGTGCCATCAGTGAGGGACAGGGAGAAGCTTTCTTT. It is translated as CAISEGQGEAFF.

CDR3: CASSPPGKDYEQYF. In nucleotides, the CDR3 is TGTGCCAGTTCCCCCCCCGGCAAAGACTACGAGCAGTACTTC. The V and J genes are TRBV7-9 and TRBJ2-7; unclear D gene. V lost 9 bases to trimming and J lost 3 bases, with 18 bases between them. The V gene's germline CDR1 is SEHNR and CDR2 FQNEAQ (reference sequence). This CDR3 comprises 14 residues.

The DNA for the CDR3 is TGTGCCAGCAGCCAAGATTGGGACATTTCCTACGAGCAGTACTTC. Residues: CASSQDWDISYEQYF. This chain uses TRBV4-2 with TRBJ2-7, with a possible D match to TRBD1 (6 bases). This CDR3 has 15 residues. The ends were cut back, 0 bases at V and 1 base at J, with 10 bases in the middle. From germline, CDR1 is LGHNA and CDR2 YNFKEQ.

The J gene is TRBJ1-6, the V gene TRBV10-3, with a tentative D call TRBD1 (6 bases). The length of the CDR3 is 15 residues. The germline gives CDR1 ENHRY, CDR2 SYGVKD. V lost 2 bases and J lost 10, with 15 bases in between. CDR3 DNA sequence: TGTGCCATCAGTGAGGTTGGGGGGCAACGGTCACCCCTCCACTTT. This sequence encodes CAISEVGGQRSPLHF.

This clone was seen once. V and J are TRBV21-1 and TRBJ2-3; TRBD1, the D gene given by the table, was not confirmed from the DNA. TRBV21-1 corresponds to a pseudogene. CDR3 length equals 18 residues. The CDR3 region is CASSKGGKGIAGTDTQYF. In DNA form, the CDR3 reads TGTGCCAGCAGCAAAGGAGGAAAGGGGATCGCCGGCACAGATACGCAGTATTTT.

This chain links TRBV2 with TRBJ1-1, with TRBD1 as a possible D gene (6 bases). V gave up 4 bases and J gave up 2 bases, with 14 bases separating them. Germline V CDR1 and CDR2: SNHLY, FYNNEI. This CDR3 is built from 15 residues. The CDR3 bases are TGTGCCAGCAGTGGGGACACTCGACGCAACACTGAAGCTTTCTTT. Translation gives CASSGDTRRNTEAFF.

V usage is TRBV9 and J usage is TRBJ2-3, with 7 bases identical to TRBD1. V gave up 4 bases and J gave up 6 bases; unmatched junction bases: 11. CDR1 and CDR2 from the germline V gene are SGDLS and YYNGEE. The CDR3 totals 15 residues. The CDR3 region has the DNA TGTGCCAGCAGCAGGGGGCAAGGCCCACCCGATACGCAGTATTTT. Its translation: CASSRGQGPPDTQYF.

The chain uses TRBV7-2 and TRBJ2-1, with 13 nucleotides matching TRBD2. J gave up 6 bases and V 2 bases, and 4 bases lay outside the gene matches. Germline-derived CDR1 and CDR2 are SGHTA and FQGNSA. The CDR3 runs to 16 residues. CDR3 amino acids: CASSLLGLAGANEQFF. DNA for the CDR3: TGTGCCAGCAGCTTACTCGGACTAGCGGGGGCCAATGAGCAGTTCTTC. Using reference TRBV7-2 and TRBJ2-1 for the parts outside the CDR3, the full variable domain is GAGVSQSPSNKVTEKGKDVELRCDPISGHTALYWYRQSLGQGLEFLIYFQGNSAPDKSGLPSDRFSAERTGGSVSTLTIQRTQQEDSAVYLCASSLLGLAGANEQFFGPGTRLTVL.

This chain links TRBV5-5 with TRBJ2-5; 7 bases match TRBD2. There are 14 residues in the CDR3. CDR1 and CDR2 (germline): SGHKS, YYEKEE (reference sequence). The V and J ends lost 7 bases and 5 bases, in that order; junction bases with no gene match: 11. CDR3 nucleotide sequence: TGTGCCAGCGGGGTGACTAGCTGGGGCGAGACCCAGTACTTC. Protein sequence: CASGVTSWGETQYF.

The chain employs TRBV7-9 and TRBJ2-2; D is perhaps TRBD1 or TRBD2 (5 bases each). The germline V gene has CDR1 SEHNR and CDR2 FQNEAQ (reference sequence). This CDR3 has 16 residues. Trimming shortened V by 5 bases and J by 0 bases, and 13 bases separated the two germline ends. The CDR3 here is CASSTAGTANTGELFF. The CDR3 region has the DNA TGTGCCAGCAGCACGGCCGGGACGGCGAACACCGGGGAGCTGTTTTTT.

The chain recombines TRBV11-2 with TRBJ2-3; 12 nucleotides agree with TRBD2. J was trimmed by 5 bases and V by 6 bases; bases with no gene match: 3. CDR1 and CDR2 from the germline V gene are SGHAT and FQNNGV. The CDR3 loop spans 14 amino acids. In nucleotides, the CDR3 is TGTGCCAGCAGGCCGACTAGCGGGGGAGATACGCAGTATTTT. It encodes CASRPTSGGDTQYF.

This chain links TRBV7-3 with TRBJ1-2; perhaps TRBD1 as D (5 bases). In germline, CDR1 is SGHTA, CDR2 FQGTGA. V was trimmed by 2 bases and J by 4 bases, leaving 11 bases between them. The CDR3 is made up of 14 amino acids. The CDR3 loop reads CASSLQGGAYGYTF. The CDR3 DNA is TGTGCCAGCAGCTTACAGGGCGGGGCCTATGGCTACACCTTC.

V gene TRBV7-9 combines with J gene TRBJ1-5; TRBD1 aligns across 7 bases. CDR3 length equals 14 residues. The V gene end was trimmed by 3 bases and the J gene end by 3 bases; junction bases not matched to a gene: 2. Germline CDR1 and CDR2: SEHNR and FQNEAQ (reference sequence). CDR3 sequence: CASSLRGPNQPQHF. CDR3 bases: TGTGCCAGCAGCTTGAGGGGGCCCAATCAGCCCCAGCATTTT.

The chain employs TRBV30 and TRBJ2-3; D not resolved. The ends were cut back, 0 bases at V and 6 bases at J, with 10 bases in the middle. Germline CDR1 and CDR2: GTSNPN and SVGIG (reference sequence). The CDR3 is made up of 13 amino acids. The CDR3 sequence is CAWSVQKGDTQYF. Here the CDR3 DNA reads TGTGCCTGGAGTGTACAGAAGGGTGATACGCAGTATTTT.

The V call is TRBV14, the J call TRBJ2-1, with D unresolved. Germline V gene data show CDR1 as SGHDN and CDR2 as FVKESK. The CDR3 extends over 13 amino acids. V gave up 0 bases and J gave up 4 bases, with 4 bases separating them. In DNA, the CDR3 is TGTGCCAGCAGCCAAGAAGGGTACAATGAGCAGTTCTTC. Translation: CASSQEGYNEQFF.

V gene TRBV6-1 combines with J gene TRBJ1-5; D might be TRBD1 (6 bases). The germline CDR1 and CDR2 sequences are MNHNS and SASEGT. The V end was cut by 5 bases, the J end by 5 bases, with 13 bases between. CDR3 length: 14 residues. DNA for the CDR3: TGTGCCAGCAGTCCGCGAGGGGGAGATCAGCCCCAGCATTTT. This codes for CASSPRGGDQPQHF.

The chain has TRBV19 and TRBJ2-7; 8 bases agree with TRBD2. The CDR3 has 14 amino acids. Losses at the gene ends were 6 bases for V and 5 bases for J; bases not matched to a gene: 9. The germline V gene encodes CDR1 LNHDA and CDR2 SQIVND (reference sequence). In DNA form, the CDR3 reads TGTGCCAGTAGCCCGGGACTAGTAGGTCACGAGCAGTACTTC. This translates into CASSPGLVGHEQYF. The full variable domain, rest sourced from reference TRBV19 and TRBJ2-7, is DGGITQSPKYLFRKEGQNVTLSCEQNLNHDAMYWYRQDPGQGLRLIYYSQIVNDFQKGDIAEGYSVSREKKESFPLTVTSAQKNPTAFYLCASSPGLVGHEQYFGPGTRLTVT.

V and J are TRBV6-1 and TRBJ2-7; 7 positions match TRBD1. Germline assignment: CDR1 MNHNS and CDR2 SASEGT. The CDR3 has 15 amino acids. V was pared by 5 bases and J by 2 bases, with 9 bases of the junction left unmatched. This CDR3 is CASSLDPGQPYEQYF. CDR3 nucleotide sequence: TGTGCCAGCAGTTTGGATCCGGGACAGCCCTACGAGCAGTACTTC.

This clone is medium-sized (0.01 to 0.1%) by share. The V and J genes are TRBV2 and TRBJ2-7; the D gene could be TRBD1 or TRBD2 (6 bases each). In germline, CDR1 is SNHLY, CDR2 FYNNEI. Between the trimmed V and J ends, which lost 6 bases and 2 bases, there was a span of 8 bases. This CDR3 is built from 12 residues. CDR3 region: CASRGGPYEQYF. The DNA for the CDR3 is TGTGCCAGCAGGGGGGGCCCCTACGAGCAGTACTTC.

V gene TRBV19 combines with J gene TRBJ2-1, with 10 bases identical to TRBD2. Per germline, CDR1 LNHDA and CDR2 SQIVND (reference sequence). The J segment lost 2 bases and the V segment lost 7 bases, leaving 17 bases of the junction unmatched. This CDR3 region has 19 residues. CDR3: CASIGGGAGGLRTYNEQFF. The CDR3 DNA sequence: TGTGCCAGTATAGGGGGAGGAGCGGGGGGGCTCCGGACCTACAATGAGCAGTTCTTC. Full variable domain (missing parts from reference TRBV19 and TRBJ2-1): DGGITQSPKYLFRKEGQNVTLSCEQNLNHDAMYWYRQDPGQGLRLIYYSQIVNDFQKGDIAEGYSVSREKKESFPLTVTSAQKNPTAFYLCASIGGGAGGLRTYNEQFFGPGTRLTVL.

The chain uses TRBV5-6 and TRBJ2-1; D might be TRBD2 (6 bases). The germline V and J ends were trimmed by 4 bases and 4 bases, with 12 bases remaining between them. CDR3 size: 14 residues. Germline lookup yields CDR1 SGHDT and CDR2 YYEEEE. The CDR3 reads CASSRGWGYNEQFF. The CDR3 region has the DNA TGTGCCAGCAGCCGGGGGTGGGGTTACAATGAGCAGTTCTTC. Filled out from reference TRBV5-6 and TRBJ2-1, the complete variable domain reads DAGVTQSPTHLIKTRGQQVTLRCSPKSGHDTVSWYQQALGQGPQFIFQYYEEEERQRGNFPDRFSGHQFPNYSSELNVNALLLGDSALYLCASSRGWGYNEQFFGPGTRLTVL.

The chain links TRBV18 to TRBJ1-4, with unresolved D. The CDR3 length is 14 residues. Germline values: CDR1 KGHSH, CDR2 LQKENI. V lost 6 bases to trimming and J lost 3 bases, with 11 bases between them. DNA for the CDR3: TGTGCCAGCTCCTACACTGGAGCTAATGAAAAACTGTTTTTT. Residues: CASSYTGANEKLFF.

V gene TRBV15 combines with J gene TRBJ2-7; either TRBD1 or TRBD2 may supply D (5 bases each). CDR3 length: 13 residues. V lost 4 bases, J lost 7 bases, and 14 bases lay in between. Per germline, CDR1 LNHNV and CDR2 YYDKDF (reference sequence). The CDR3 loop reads CATSTTTWGEQYF. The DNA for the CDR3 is TGTGCCACCAGCACCACCACTTGGGGGGAGCAGTACTTC. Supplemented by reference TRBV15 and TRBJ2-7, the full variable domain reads DAMVIQNPRYQVTQFGKPVTLSCSQTLNHNVMYWYQQKSSQAPKLLFHYYDKDFNNEADTPDNFQSRRPNTSFCFLDIRSPGLGDTAMYLCATSTTTWGEQYFGPGTRLTVT.

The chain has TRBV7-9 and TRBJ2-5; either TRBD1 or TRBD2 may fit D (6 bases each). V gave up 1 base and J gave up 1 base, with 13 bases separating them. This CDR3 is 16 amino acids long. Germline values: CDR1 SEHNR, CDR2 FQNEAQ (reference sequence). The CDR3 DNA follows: TGTGCCAGCAGCTTAGGGACGGGGGCCCTCCAAGAGACCCAGTACTTC. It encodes CASSLGTGALQETQYF.

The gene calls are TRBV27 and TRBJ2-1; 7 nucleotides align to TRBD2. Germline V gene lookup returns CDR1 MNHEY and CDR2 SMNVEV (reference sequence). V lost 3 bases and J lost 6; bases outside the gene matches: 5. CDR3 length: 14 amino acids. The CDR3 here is CASSFRLAINEQFF. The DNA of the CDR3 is TGTGCCAGCAGTTTCCGACTAGCCATCAATGAGCAGTTCTTC.

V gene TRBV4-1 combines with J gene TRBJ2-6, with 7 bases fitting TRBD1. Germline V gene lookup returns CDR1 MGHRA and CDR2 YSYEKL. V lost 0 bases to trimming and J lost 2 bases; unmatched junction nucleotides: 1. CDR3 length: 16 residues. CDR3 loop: CASSQDDRAGANVLTF. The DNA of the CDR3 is TGCGCCAGCAGCCAAGATGACAGGGCTGGGGCCAACGTCCTGACTTTC.

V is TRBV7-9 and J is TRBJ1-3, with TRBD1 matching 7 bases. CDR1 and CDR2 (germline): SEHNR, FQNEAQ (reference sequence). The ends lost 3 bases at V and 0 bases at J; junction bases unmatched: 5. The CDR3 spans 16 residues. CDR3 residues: CASSLETGISGNTIYF. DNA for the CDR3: TGTGCCAGCAGCTTGGAGACAGGGATCTCTGGAAACACCATATATTTT.

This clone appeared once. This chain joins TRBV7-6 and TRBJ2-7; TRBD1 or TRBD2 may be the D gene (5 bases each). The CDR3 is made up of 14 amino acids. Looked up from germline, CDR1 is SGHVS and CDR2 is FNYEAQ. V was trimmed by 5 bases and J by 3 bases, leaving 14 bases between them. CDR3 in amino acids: CASSPWGKGYEQYF. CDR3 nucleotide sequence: TGTGCCAGCAGCCCTTGGGGGAAGGGCTACGAGCAGTACTTC.

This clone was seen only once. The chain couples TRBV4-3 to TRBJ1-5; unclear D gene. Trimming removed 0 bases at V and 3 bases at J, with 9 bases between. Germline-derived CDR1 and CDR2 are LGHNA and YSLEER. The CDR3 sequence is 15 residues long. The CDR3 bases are TGCGCCAGCAGCCAAGACATACGGGACAATCAGCCCCAGCATTTT. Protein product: CASSQDIRDNQPQHF.

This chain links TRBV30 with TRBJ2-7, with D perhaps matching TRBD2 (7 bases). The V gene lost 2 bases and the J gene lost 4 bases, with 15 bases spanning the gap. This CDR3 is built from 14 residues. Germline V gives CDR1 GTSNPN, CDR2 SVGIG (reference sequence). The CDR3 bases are TGTGCCTGGAGTTTAGGGGGGGATCTGTACGAGCAGTACTTC. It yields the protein CAWSLGGDLYEQYF.